The 6 T cell receptor beta chains below all came from one sample that was sequenced in a study of blood T cell repertoires in COVID-19 (dated by TCRdb to about 2020). Library method: the immunoSEQ multiplex PCR assay. TCRdb holds this immuneACCESS table with in-frame rearrangements only. Some clones are missing; in checked studies, unresolved V genes explain under half, and the rest has no known cause. The sample table records 200,000 to 250,000 clones; 82% of these occur just once. Jointly, the top ten make up under 3.5% of the sample. Source material: PBMCs or T cells enriched from blood (not recorded which). The receptors here all came from a woman in her sixties or seventies who had recovered from COVID-19.

The J gene is TRBJ2-1, the V gene TRBV2, with 8 bases identical to TRBD1. With V trimmed by 5 bases and J by 3 bases, 6 bases remained unmatched. This CDR3 contains 15 residues. Per germline, CDR1 SNHLY and CDR2 FYNNEI. In nucleotides, the CDR3 is TGTGCCAGCAGTCAGGAGGGACAGGTCTACAATGAGCAGTTCTTC. Translation: CASSQEGQVYNEQFF.

The chain carries TRBV7-8 and TRBJ1-1; D is uncertain. The V and J ends lost 1 base and 1 base respectively, with 16 bases between them. The length of the CDR3 is 17 residues. Germline V gene data show CDR1 as SGHVS and CDR2 as FQNEAQ. The CDR3 nucleotides read TGTGCCAGCAGCTTAGGGGGAGGTCTACTCGAGAACACTGAAGCTTTCTTT. It codes for CASSLGGGLLENTEAFF.

The chain uses TRBV9 and TRBJ2-7; D may be TRBD2 (5 bases). Germline loops: CDR1 SGDLS, CDR2 YYNGEE. The CDR3 has 13 amino acids. Trimming cost V 0 bases and J 7 bases, with 11 bases left between them. The CDR3 here is CASSVVGDVEQYF. CDR3 DNA sequence: TGTGCCAGCAGCGTAGTCGGGGATGTAGAGCAGTACTTC.

V gene TRBV10-3 combines with J gene TRBJ1-3; TRBD1 is a possible D gene (5 bases). The CDR3 totals 15 residues. Trimming left V 3 bases short and J 0 bases short, with 9 bases between. Germline V lookup: CDR1 ENHRY, CDR2 SYGVKD. The CDR3 DNA follows: TGTGCCATCAGTGACAGGGTCAACTCTGGAAACACCATATATTTT. It specifies CAISDRVNSGNTIYF.

In this sample, this clone turned up once. The rearrangement links TRBV29-1 to TRBJ1-2, with unresolved D. CDR3 size: 11 residues. Germline assignment: CDR1 SQVTM and CDR2 ANQGSEA. V was pared by 1 base and J by 10 bases, with 10 bases between. The CDR3, as DNA: TGCAGCGTTGAAGTCGGACTTTACTACACCTTC. Protein sequence: CSVEVGLYYTF.

The V and J genes are TRBV2 and TRBJ2-7, with 10 positions matching TRBD2. CDR3 length equals 15 residues. Germline V lookup: CDR1 SNHLY, CDR2 FYNNEI. The junction had 8 bases not matched to a gene; V was cut back by 3 bases and J by 6 bases. CDR3 protein: CASSELQRGGGEQYF. The CDR3 bases are TGTGCCAGCAGTGAGCTCCAGCGGGGGGGCGGCGAGCAGTACTTC.